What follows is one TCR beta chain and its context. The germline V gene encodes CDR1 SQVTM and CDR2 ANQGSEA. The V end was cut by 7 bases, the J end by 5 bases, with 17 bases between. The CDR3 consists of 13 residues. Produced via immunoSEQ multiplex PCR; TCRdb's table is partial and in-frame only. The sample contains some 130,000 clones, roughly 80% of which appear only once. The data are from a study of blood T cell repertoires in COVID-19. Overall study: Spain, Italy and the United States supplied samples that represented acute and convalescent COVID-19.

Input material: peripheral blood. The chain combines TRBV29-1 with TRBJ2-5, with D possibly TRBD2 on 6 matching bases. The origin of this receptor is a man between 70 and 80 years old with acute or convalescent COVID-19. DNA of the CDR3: TGCAGCGGCGGTCGGGGGAGTAGGGAGACCCAGTACTTC. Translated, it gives CSGGRGSRETQYF.